This T cell receptor (beta chain) was obtained from a study of shared clonotypes between healthy human individuals. The CDR3 is made up of 15 amino acids. Germline CDR1 is SGHVS and CDR2 is FNYEAQ. Trimming removed 5 bases at V and 0 bases at J, with 13 bases between. CD45RO negativity and positive selection for CCR7 defined naive CD8 cells, a population that excluded terminally differentiated effector memory CD45RA+ cells. Donors, healthy HIV-negative adults, lacked recent acute infections or vaccinations. For each subset, genomic DNA was distributed in equal portions over several immunoSEQ plates. Replicate PCRs run on sorted subsets employed 150 to 250 ng DNA, 25,000 to 35,000 T cell genomes. Profiled with immunoSEQ multiplex PCR; TCRdb holds only in-frame clones, not every one. The table lists some 630,000 clones, roughly 95% of them singletons.

This chain joins TRBV7-6 and TRBJ1-1; no firm D call. The specimen sequenced was naive CD8+ T cells sorted from blood. The receptor comes from a young woman in good health. CDR3 residues: CASSPNVNMNTEAFF. For the CDR3, the DNA is TGTGCCAGCAGCCCCAACGTTAATATGAACACTGAAGCTTTCTTT. Together with reference TRBV7-6 and TRBJ1-1, the CDR3 gives the full variable domain: GAGVSQSPRYKVTKRGQDVALRCDPISGHVSLYWYRQALGQGPEFLTYFNYEAQQDKSGLPNDRFSAERPEGSISTLTIQRTEQRDSAMYRCASSPNVNMNTEAFFGQGTRLTVV.